This T cell receptor beta chain was documented in a study of cytomegalovirus exposure and HLA in healthy donors. Findings and limits, study-wide: A cluster of highly shared sequence variants was likely a sequencing artifact. V- and J-gene trimming in TCR beta was tied to a missense DCLRE1C variant by an analysis performed later. Earlier analysis looked at TCR beta V segments, and most were productive about 90% or about 30% of the time.

Turning to this clone: No antigen is known for it.

CDR1 is SGDLS, CDR2 YYNGEE, per germline. This CDR3 region has 16 residues. The V and J ends lost 5 bases and 2 bases, in that order; junction bases with no gene match: 8. The PCR employed 60 Vbeta primers together with 13 Jbeta primers. Clones were sequenced by immunoSEQ multiplex PCR, and TCRdb holds only the in-frame ones, with some missing. The repertoire includes around 100,000 clones, almost 70% of them detected once, and just over 8.5% sits in the top ten. What was sequenced was PBMCs. This TCR came from a man aged 25 to 40 in good health and CMV-seropositive. The chain links TRBV9 to TRBJ1-2; TRBD1 aligns across 11 bases. In nucleotides, the CDR3 is TGTGCCAGCAGAGGACAGGGGGCGAGTTTAAACTATGGCTACACCTTC. It is translated as CASRGQGASLNYGYTF.